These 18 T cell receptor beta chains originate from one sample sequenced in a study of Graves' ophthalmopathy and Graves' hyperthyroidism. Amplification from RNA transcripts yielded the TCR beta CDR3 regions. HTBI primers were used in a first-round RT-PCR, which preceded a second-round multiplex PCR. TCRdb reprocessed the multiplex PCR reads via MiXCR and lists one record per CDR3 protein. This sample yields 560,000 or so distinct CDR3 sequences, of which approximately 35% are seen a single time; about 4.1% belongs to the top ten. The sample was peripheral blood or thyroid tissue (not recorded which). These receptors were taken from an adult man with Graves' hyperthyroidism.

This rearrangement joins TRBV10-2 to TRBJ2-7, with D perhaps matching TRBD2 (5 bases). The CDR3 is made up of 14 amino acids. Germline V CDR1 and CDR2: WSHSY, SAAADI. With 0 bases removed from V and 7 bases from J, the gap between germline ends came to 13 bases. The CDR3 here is CASSESGRDNEQYF. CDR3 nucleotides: TGCGCCAGCAGTGAGTCGGGTCGGGATAATGAGCAGTACTTC.

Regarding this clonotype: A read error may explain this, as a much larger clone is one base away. In DNA, the CDR3 is TGTGCCACCAATCAGCCTAACCCCGGGGAGCTGTTTTTT. Amino acid sequence: CATNQPNPGELFF. The chain recombines TRBV15 with TRBJ2-2; D is unresolved. Trimming shortened V by 7 bases and J by 6 bases, and 12 bases separated the two germline ends. This CDR3 is 13 amino acids long. CDR1 and CDR2 (germline): LNHNV, YYDKDF (reference sequence).

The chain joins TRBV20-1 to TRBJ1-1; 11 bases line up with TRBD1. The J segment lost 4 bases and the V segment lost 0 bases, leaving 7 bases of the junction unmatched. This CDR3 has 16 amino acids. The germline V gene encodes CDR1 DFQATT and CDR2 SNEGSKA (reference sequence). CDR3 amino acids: CSARDLWTGGRTEAFF. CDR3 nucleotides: TGCAGTGCTAGAGATCTTTGGACAGGGGGCCGCACTGAAGCTTTCTTT.

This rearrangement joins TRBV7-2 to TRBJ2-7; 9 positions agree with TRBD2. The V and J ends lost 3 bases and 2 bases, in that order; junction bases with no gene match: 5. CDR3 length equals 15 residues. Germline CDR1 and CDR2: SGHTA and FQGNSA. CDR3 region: CASSLVPSGAYEQYF. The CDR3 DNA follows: TGTGCCAGCAGCTTGGTTCCTAGCGGGGCCTACGAGCAGTACTTC.

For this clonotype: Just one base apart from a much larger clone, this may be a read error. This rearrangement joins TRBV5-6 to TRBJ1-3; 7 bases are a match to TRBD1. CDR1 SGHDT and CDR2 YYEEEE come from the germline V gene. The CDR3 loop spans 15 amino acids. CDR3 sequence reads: CASGLGQSSGNTIYF. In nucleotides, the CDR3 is TGTGCCAGCGGCTTGGGACAGAGCTCTGGAAACACCATATATTTT.

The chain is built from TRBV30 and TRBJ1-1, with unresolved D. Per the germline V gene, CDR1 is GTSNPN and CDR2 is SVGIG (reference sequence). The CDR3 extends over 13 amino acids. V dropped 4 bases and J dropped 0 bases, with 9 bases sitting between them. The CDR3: CAWKGRMNTEAFF. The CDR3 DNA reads TGTGCCTGGAAAGGTAGAATGAACACTGAAGCTTTCTTT.

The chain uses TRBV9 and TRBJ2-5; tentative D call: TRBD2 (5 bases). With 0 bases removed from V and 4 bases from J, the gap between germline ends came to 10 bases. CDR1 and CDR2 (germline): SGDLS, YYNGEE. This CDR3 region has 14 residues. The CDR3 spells CASSVDAGGETQYF. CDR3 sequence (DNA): TGTGCCAGCAGCGTAGATGCGGGCGGAGAGACCCAGTACTTC.

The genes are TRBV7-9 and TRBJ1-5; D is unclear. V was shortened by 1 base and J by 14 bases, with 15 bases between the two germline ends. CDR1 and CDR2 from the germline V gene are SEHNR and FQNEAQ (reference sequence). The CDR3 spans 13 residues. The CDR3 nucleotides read TGTGCCAGCAGCTTAGGGGGTCAGTTGAACGAGCATTTT. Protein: CASSLGGQLNEHF.

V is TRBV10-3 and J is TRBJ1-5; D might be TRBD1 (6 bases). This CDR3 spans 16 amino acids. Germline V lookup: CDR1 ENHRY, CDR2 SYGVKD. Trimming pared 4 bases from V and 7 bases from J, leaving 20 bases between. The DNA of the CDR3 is TGTGCCATCAGTGGGGTCTACGACCAGGGGAACCAGCCCCAGCATTTT. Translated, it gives CAISGVYDQGNQPQHF.

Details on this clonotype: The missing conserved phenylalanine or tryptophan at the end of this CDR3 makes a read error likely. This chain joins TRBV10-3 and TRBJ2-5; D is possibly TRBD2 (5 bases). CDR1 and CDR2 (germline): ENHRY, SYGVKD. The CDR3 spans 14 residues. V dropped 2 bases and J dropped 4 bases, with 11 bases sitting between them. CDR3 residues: CAISEDQGGETQYL. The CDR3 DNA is TGTGCCATCAGTGAGGACCAAGGAGGAGAGACCCAGTACCTC.

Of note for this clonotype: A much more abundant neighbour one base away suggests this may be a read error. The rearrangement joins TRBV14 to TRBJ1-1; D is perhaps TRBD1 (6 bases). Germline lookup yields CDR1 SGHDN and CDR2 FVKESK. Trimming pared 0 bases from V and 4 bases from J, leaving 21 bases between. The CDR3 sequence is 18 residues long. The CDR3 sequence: CASSQEDSFIMRSTEAFF. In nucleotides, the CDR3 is TGTGCCAGCAGCCAAGAGGACAGCTTTATAATGAGGAGCACTGAAGCTTTCTTT.

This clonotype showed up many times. The DNA for the CDR3 is TGCAGTGCTTCCCTAGGTCAATCCGAGCAGTACTTC. This translates into CSASLGQSEQYF. The chain combines TRBV20-1 with TRBJ2-7; D is undetermined. This CDR3 has 12 residues. Trimming stripped 5 bases from V and 6 bases from J, with 14 bases between. Germline assignment: CDR1 DFQATT and CDR2 SNEGSKA (reference sequence).

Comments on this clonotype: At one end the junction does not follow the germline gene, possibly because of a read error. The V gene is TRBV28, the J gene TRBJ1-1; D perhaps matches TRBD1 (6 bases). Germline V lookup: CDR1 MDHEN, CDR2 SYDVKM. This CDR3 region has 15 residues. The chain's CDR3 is CAGSLYGTQNTEAFF. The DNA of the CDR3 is TGTGCCGGCAGTTTATACGGGACACAGAACACTGAAGCTTTCTTT. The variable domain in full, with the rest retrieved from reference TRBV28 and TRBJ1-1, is DVKVTQSSRYLVKRTGEKVFLECVQDMDHENMFWYRQDPGLGLRLIYFSYDVKMKEKGDIPEGYSVSREKKERFSLILESASTNQTSMYLCAGSLYGTQNTEAFFGQGTRLTVV.

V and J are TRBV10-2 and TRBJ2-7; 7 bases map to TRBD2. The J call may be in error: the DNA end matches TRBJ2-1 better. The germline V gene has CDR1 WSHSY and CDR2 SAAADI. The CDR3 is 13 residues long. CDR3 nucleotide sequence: TGCGCCAGCAGTGGGGCGGGAGCTAGCGAGCAGTTCTTC. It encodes CASSGAGASEQFF.

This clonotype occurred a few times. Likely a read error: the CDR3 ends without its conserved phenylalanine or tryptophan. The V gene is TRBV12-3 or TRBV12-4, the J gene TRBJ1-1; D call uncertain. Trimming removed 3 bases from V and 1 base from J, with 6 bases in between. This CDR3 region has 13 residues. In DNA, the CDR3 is TGTGCCAGCAGTTTCGGCAGGAACACTGAAGCTTTCCTT. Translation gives CASSFGRNTEAFL.

CDR3 nucleotide sequence: TGTGCCACCAGCTTCGGGGGAAACACTGAAGCTTTCTTT. Translating it yields CATSFGGNTEAFF. The genes are TRBV15 and TRBJ1-1, with D maybe TRBD1 (5 bases). The CDR3 totals 13 residues. Trimming removed 5 bases from V and 2 bases from J, with 9 bases in between. Germline CDR1 LNHNV, CDR2 YYDKDF (reference sequence).

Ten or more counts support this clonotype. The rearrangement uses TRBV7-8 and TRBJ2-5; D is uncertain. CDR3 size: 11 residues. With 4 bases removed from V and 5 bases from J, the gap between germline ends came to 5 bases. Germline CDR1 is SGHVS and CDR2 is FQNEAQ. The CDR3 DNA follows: TGTGCCAGCAGCTCTGGGGAGACCCAGTACTTC. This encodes CASSSGETQYF.

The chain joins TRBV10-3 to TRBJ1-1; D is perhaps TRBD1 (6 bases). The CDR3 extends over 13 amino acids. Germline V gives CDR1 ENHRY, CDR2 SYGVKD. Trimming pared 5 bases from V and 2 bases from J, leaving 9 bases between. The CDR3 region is CAISWGPNTEAFF. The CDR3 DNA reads TGTGCCATCAGTTGGGGGCCTAACACTGAAGCTTTCTTT.